This TCR beta chain was identified in a study of identical twins. Study-level results: Out-of-frame alpha sequences shared by twins were enriched for low generation probability. Recombination models fit unrelated individuals' TCR alpha sharing but underestimated twins'.

This CDR3 comprises 16 residues. V was shortened by 2 bases and J by 6 bases, with 17 bases between the two germline ends. Germline CDR1 and CDR2: WSHSY and SAAADI. There were only healthy Caucasians among the donors. One entry per CDR3 protein results from TCRdb running MiXCR on the 5' RACE reads. The sample has 700,000 or so distinct CDR3 sequences, 8.5% to 9.5% seen once. This clonotype was observed a handful of times. Its antigen is not identified. This sample was also put to use in a study of yellow fever vaccine responses in identical twins.

V and J are TRBV10-2 and TRBJ2-1, with TRBD2 as a possible D gene (6 bases). The sequencing input was PBMCs. This receptor was taken from a woman between 18 and 29 years old in good health. The CDR3 sequence: CASSERPGDRGNEQFF. The CDR3 DNA sequence: TGCGCCAGCAGTGAGAGACCGGGGGATAGGGGCAATGAGCAGTTCTTC.